Detailed here is one T cell receptor beta chain. Its antigen has not been determined. Within one base of it there is no much larger clone, and no base qualities were kept. The data derive from a study of vaccination and CD4 T cells after COVID-19 (dated by TCRdb to about 2022). Looking at the study overall: Every convalescent patient had a positive nasal swab PCR test for SARS-CoV-2, with mild disease in about 9 patients and severe disease in one. In the convalescent cohort there were six males and four females, among whom were two Hispanic individuals, seven Caucasians, two Asians and one multiracial person. Each participant got two doses of either the Pfizer-BioNTech BNT162b2 vaccine (n=8) or the Moderna mRNA-1273 vaccine (n=2). Post-COVID blood samples from convalescent patients were collected a median of 101 days after diagnosis, with a range of roughly 35 to 180 days. The time from the second vaccine dose to post-vaccine blood sampling had a median of around 72 days and ranged from roughly 12 to 250 days. For three convalescent patients, samples were collected at an early post-vaccination timepoint (day 14) as well as at a late post-vaccination timepoint (days 161 to 241). For stimulating the cultures, overlapping spike peptide pools were used, derived from SARS-CoV-2 as well as from the common cold coronaviruses HCoV-NL63, HCoV-OC43 and HCoV-229E. As controls, cultures received a CEFX viral epitope pool (the positive control), an HIV-1 Nef peptide pool (the negative control), or no peptide at all. In 10 COVID-19 convalescent patients and a few infection-naive healthy vaccine recipients, researchers compared the spike-specific CD4+ TCR repertoire from before mRNA vaccination with the repertoire from after.

The time point tag for this specimen amounts to: late sampling 161 to 241 days after vaccination in a few convalescent patients. The sample's treatment or condition, from its label and the paper: roughly 11-day PBMC culture with coronavirus spike peptide pools or control peptides (ViraFEST assay). The ViraFEST assay, used in the study, expanded antigen-specific T cells with peptide pools and then identified the expanded clonotypes through TCR sequencing. Positive SARS-CoV-2 PCR tests in the convalescent patients dated from March to December 2020, before Alpha, Beta and Delta variants emerged in the United States. PBMCs were cultured at approximately 2.1 million per well in IMDM supplemented with roughly 5.2% human AB serum and 8.5 to 10 IU/ml IL-2, with approximately 11 ug/ml peptide pools added. On days 3 and 7, half of the culture medium was replaced with fresh IL-2-containing medium. After roughly 9 days of culture, CD4+ T cells were isolated by negative selection with the EasySep CD4+ T cell isolation kit. Ficoll-Paque Plus gradient centrifugation was used to isolate PBMCs from whole blood, and the isolated PBMCs were then either used fresh or cryopreserved at -140C. In general, triplicate wells were set up for every culture condition.

Trimming costs V 6 bases and J 9 bases, and their ends lie 16 bases apart. From its cysteine to its phenylalanine, the CDR3 spans 13 amino acids. Left in the record is the CDR3 DNA by itself, 39 bases read in frame from the first base. In the germline V gene, CDR1 corresponds to SGHTA and CDR2 to FQGNSA. Study-wide findings and limitations: Although the median number of SARS-CoV-2-reactive clonotypes went up from around 20 after infection to some 38 after vaccination, the increase was not significant. In convalescent patients, nearly all vaccine-specific clones (304 of 307) were found to be mono-reactive for SARS-CoV-2 spike rather than cross-reactive with common cold coronaviruses. Relatively few convalescent patients were included in the study, and early timepoints after natural infection were not analyzed. Among convalescent patients, a median 86.3% of the SARS-CoV-2-reactive clones seen after vaccination appeared only after vaccination, which suggests priming specific to the vaccine.

Library generation was performed with PCR. TCR sequencing of DNA from cultured CD4+ T cells used the Oncomine TCR Beta short-read assay at the Johns Hopkins FTIC core. The QIAamp micro DNA kit was used to extract genomic DNA from the cultured CD4+ T cells. Oncomine TCR Beta libraries from cultured CD4+ T cells were pooled with unique dual indexes and sequenced on an Illumina iSeq 100. The authors' pipeline ran thus. Non-productive sequences were removed, and CDR3s that did not start with C, did not end with F or W, or were shorter than 7 amino acids were discarded. The MANAFEST web application identified antigen-specific clonotypes by comparing peptide-stimulated wells against reference wells and other culture wells. To be called positive, a clone needed an FDR below 0.05, an odds ratio above 5, and a productive frequency above 0.1% in at least two of three replicate wells. Cross-reactive clonotypes were defined as significantly expanded in both SARS-CoV-2 spike wells and at least one common cold coronavirus spike condition. Similarity between CDR3 sequences was evaluated in R version 3.6.1 using Levenshtein distances (stringdist) and unrooted phylogenetic trees (ape). TCRdb reprocessing: public reads trimmed at Q25 with fastp, clones called with MiXCR, in-frame beta chains kept. Each record represents a unique CDR3 protein, reported with the most common genes and DNA among its rows. TCRdb's processing, not the study's, gives the V and J calls here. The sample table contains more than 15,000 distinct CDR3 sequences; only one count was recorded for roughly half of them. Over 10% of the sample is in the top ten clones.

The clonotype was recovered from a human donor who had recovered from COVID-19. Recombination connected TRBV7-2 to TRBJ2-3; the D call is possibly TRBD1 or TRBD2, each sharing 5 bases. The sequencing used CD4+ T cells from blood, cultured in vitro, collected about 7 months after SARS-CoV-2 vaccination. The nucleotide sequence reads TGTGCCAGCAGACGGGGCAGATTAGGGACGCAGTATTTT. Translated, it gives CASRRGRLGTQYF.